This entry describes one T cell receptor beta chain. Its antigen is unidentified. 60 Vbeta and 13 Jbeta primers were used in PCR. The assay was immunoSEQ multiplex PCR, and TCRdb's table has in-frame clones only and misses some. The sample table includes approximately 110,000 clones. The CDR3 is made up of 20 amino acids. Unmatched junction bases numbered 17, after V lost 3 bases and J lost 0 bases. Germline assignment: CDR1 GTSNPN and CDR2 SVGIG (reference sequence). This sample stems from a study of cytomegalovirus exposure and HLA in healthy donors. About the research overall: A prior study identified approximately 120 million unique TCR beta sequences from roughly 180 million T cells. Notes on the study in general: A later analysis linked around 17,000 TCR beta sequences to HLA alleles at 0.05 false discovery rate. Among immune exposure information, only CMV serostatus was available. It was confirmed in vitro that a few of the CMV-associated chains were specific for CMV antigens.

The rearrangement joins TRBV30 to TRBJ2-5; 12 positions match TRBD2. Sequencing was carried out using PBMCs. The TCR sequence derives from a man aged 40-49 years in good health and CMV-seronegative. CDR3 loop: CAWRAVSSGRAHWYQETQYF. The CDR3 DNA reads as TGTGCCTGGAGGGCGGTCTCTAGCGGGAGGGCCCATTGGTACCAAGAGACCCAGTACTTC.